Listed here are 15 T cell receptor beta chains from one sample, sequenced in a study of cytomegalovirus exposure and HLA in healthy donors. PCR primers comprised 60 Vbeta and 13 Jbeta primers. The protocol was immunoSEQ multiplex PCR, while the TCRdb copy is restricted to in-frame clones and leaves out a portion. The sample consists of 150,000 to 200,000 clones, roughly 80% of them appearing once. Source material: PBMCs. The receptors shown here come from a male donor in good health and CMV-seropositive.

V is TRBV19 and J is TRBJ2-3, with TRBD2 as a possible D gene (6 bases). Germline V gene lookup returns CDR1 LNHDA and CDR2 SQIVND (reference sequence). V lost 5 bases and J lost 0, with 18 bases in between. The CDR3 contains 17 residues. The CDR3 sequence: CASSSPRDSISTDTQYF. CDR3 coding DNA: TGTGCCAGTAGTTCCCCCCGGGACTCAATTAGCACAGATACGCAGTATTTT.

The genes are TRBV19 and TRBJ1-1; D not certain. Germline assignment: CDR1 LNHDA and CDR2 SQIVND (reference sequence). V lost 2 bases, J lost 1 base, and 5 bases lay in between. The CDR3 is 13 residues long. CDR3 in amino acids: CASSIRQNTEAFF. In DNA, the CDR3 is TGTGCCAGTAGTATAAGACAGAACACTGAAGCTTTCTTT. Looking up the rest from reference TRBV19 and TRBJ1-1 gives the full variable domain: DGGITQSPKYLFRKEGQNVTLSCEQNLNHDAMYWYRQDPGQGLRLIYYSQIVNDFQKGDIAEGYSVSREKKESFPLTVTSAQKNPTAFYLCASSIRQNTEAFFGQGTRLTVV.

The chain recombines TRBV13 with TRBJ2-4, with 10 bases lining up with TRBD2. Looked up from germline, CDR1 is PRHDT and CDR2 is FYEKMQ (reference sequence). With 0 bases clipped from V and 9 bases from J, the junction kept 8 bases outside the gene matches. The CDR3 contains 16 residues. CDR3: CASSLGLAGAGSIQYF. CDR3 nucleotides: TGTGCCAGCAGCTTAGGCCTAGCGGGAGCTGGGAGCATTCAGTACTTC.

J is TRBJ2-1 and V is TRBV27, with D uncertain. The CDR3 extends over 14 amino acids. Germline V CDR1 and CDR2: MNHEY, SMNVEV (reference sequence). Trimming removed 2 bases from V and 6 bases from J, with 11 bases in between. The CDR3 region is CASSLPHHSNEQFF. DNA for the CDR3: TGTGCCAGCAGTTTACCCCATCACTCCAATGAGCAGTTCTTC.

This chain links TRBV2 with TRBJ2-5; no clear D gene. The CDR3 spans 12 residues. Germline V gives CDR1 SNHLY, CDR2 FYNNEI. Trimming left V 0 bases short and J 7 bases short, with 6 bases between. Here the CDR3 reads CASSEASLTQYF. In DNA, the CDR3 is TGTGCCAGCAGTGAAGCGAGCTTGACCCAGTACTTC.

There are a few counts of this clone. DNA for the CDR3: TGTGCCAGCAGTTTATCAAGGAGCACTGAAGCTTTCTTT. It translates to CASSLSRSTEAFF. V gene TRBV27 combines with J gene TRBJ1-1; D is unresolved. Germline CDR1 and CDR2: MNHEY and SMNVEV (reference sequence). This CDR3 comprises 13 residues. Deletions cut 0 bases from V and 4 bases from J, with 6 bases between.

In DNA, the CDR3 is TGCGCCAGCAGCTTGTCCAGGGGGCTTGGAAACACTGAAGCTTTCTTT. Translated: CASSLSRGLGNTEAFF. V is TRBV5-1 and J is TRBJ1-1; 8 bases line up with TRBD1. Germline CDR1 is SGHRS and CDR2 is YFSETQ. V lost 1 base and J lost 2; bases outside the gene matches: 7. CDR3 length: 16 amino acids.

The V gene is TRBV9, the J gene TRBJ2-5, with 9 bases matching TRBD2. The end of the DNA aligns better with TRBJ2-7, so the J call may be wrong. CDR3 size: 15 residues. CDR1 and CDR2 (germline): SGDLS, YYNGEE. CDR3: CASSVGAGGPYEQYF. In nucleotides, the CDR3 is TGTGCCAGCAGCGTAGGTGCGGGAGGGCCTTACGAGCAGTACTTC.

V is TRBV19 and J is TRBJ2-7, with D possibly TRBD1 on 6 matching bases. CDR1 and CDR2 from the germline V gene are LNHDA and SQIVND (reference sequence). This CDR3 spans 14 amino acids. Trimming took 6 bases from V and 3 from J, leaving 15 bases between them. The CDR3 here is CASSPGHTIYEQYF. The CDR3 nucleotides are TGTGCCAGTAGCCCGGGACATACGATCTACGAGCAGTACTTC.

This sequence joins TRBV7-9 and TRBJ2-3; weak D call: TRBD1 (5 bases). V was clipped by 4 bases and J by 6 bases, with 8 bases between them. The CDR3 spans 12 residues. Germline V lookup: CDR1 SEHNR, CDR2 FQNEAQ (reference sequence). DNA of the CDR3: TGTGCCAGCAGCTCCTCAGGGGATACGCAGTATTTT. This encodes CASSSSGDTQYF.

This chain links TRBV5-1 with TRBJ2-2; 8 bases fit TRBD2. Germline CDR1 is SGHRS and CDR2 is YFSETQ. CDR3 length: 17 residues. The J segment lost 7 bases and the V segment lost 1 base, leaving 12 bases of the junction unmatched. The CDR3 region is CASSLTQLAVGSGELFF. In nucleotides, the CDR3 is TGCGCCAGCAGCTTGACCCAACTAGCGGTCGGAAGCGGGGAGCTGTTTTTT. The full variable domain, in which reference TRBV5-1 and TRBJ2-2 provide the parts outside the CDR3, is KAGVTQTPRYLIKTRGQQVTLSCSPISGHRSVSWYQQTPGQGLQFLFEYFSETQRNKGNFPGRFSGRQFSNSRSEMNVSTLELGDSALYLCASSLTQLAVGSGELFFGEGSRLTVL.

There are many counts of this clone. V gene TRBV6-5 combines with J gene TRBJ1-2, with TRBD1 identical over 11 bases. This CDR3 has 16 amino acids. The germline V gene encodes CDR1 MNHEY and CDR2 SVGAGI. Trimming removed 2 bases from V and 4 bases from J; junction bases left unmatched: 6. CDR3 region: CASSYLRTGGGYGYTF. CDR3 bases: TGTGCCAGCAGTTACCTCCGGACAGGGGGCGGCTATGGCTACACCTTC.

As concerns this clone: An end of the junction differs from the germline gene, which may be a read error. The rearrangement links TRBV14 to TRBJ2-4, with TRBD2 matching 13 bases. This CDR3 region has 17 residues. Looked up from germline, CDR1 is SGHDN and CDR2 is FVKESK. The CDR3 spells CASSQGLAGSAKNSQYF. In nucleotides, the CDR3 is TGTGCCAGCAGCCAGGGACTAGCGGGATCAGCCAAAAACAGTCAGTACTTC.

The genes are TRBV7-9 and TRBJ2-7, with D unresolved. Germline CDR1 is SEHNR and CDR2 is FQNEAQ (reference sequence). The CDR3 length is 14 residues. With 5 bases removed from V and 0 bases from J, the gap between germline ends came to 11 bases. The CDR3 DNA is TGTGCCAGCAGCAACCTCCCTAGCTCCTACGAGCAGTACTTC. It specifies CASSNLPSSYEQYF.

The chain combines TRBV10-1 with TRBJ2-1; D unresolved. CDR1 and CDR2 from the germline V gene are WNHNN and SYGVQD (reference sequence). The CDR3 is made up of 12 amino acids. The V end was cut by 3 bases, the J end by 9 bases, with 9 bases between. This CDR3 reads CASSDMRGEQFF. The CDR3 DNA reads TGCGCCAGCAGTGATATGAGAGGTGAGCAGTTCTTC.